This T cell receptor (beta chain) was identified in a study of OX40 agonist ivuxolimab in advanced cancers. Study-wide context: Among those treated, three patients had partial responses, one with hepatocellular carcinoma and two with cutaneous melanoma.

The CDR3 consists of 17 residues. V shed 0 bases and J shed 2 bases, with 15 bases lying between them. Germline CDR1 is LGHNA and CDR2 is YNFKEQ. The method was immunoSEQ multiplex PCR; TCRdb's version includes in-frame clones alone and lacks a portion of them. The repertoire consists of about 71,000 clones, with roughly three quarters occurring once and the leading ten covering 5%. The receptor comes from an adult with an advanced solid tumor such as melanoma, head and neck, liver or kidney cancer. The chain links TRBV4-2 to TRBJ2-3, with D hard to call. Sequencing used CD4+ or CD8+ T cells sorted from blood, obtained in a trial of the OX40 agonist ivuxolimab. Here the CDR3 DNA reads TGTGCCAGCAGCCAAGATTCAGCGTTCGACTTCACAGATACGCAGTATTTT. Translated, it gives CASSQDSAFDFTDTQYF.